These 31 T cell receptor beta chains share one sample of origin, sequenced in a study of CD8+CD57+ T cells in acquired aplastic anemia. Genomic DNA, serving as template, underwent TCR beta VDJ and CDR3 profiling. In TCRdb, the reads were re-called with MiXCR into one record per CDR3 protein. The sample consists of some 240,000 distinct CDR3 sequences, 30% to 40% of them appearing once. Specimen: sorted CD4+, CD8+, or CD8+CD57+ T cells (not recorded which) from PBMCs. The origin of the receptors is a human donor in good health, serving as a control.

This chain joins TRBV29-1 and TRBJ1-2; D possibly corresponds to TRBD1 (5 bases). Trimming removed 2 bases at V and 8 bases at J, with 18 bases between. There are 14 residues in the CDR3. Per the germline V gene, CDR1 is SQVTM and CDR2 is ANQGSEA. CDR3 bases: TGCAGCGTTGAATTGAGGGGACCCGATAGGGGCTACACCTTC. Translated: CSVELRGPDRGYTF. Full variable domain (outside the CDR3, taken from reference TRBV29-1 and TRBJ1-2): SAVISQKPSRDICQRGTSLTIQCQVDSQVTMMFWYRQQPGQSLTLIATANQGSEATYESGFVIDKFPISRPNLTFSTLTVSNMSPEDSSIYLCSVELRGPDRGYTFGSGTRLTVV.

This clonotype was found many times. This chain joins TRBV30 and TRBJ1-2; TRBD1 is a possible D gene (5 bases). The CDR3 is 14 residues long. The V end was cut by 0 bases, the J end by 8 bases, with 16 bases between. The V gene's germline CDR1 is GTSNPN and CDR2 SVGIG (reference sequence). For the CDR3, the DNA is TGTGCCTGGAGTGTACCTGGGCAGGGTGTAGGCTACACCTTC. Translation gives CAWSVPGQGVGYTF.

Remarks on this clonotype: This may stem from a read error, because a much larger clone lies one nucleotide away. It is likely a read error, because the conserved phenylalanine at the end of the CDR3 is missing. This rearrangement joins TRBV19 to TRBJ2-3; a weak D match, TRBD2 (6 bases). This CDR3 contains 11 residues. CDR1 and CDR2 (germline): LNHDA, SQIVND (reference sequence). The V end lost 11 bases, the J end lost 6 bases, and 12 bases lay between the germline ends. This chain's CDR3 is CAWTNGDTQYS. The CDR3 DNA follows: TGTGCCTGGACTAACGGGGATACGCAGTATTCT.

This chain uses TRBV10-1 with TRBJ1-1; D unclear. The V gene's germline CDR1 is WNHNN and CDR2 SYGVQD (reference sequence). The CDR3 consists of 11 residues. The CDR3, as DNA: TGCAGCGGGCTTATGAACACTGAAGCTTTCTTT. It translates to CSGLMNTEAFF.

This clonotype has only a few counts. V usage is TRBV13 and J usage is TRBJ2-5, with 9 bases lining up with TRBD2. The germline gives CDR1 PRHDT, CDR2 FYEKMQ (reference sequence). The CDR3 consists of 15 residues. V trimming: 1 base; J trimming: 2 bases; junction bases outside the gene matches: 2. CDR3 DNA sequence: TGTGCCAGCAGCTTAGTAAGCGGGGGGCAAGAGACCCAGTACTTC. This translates into CASSLVSGGQETQYF.

A remark on this clonotype: Possible read error: a much larger clone is one base away. This CDR3 is missing its conserved last phenylalanine or tryptophan, likely due to a read error. The rearrangement joins TRBV6-1 to TRBJ1-6; 8 positions match TRBD1. CDR3 length: 15 residues. The V segment lost 2 bases and the J segment 6 bases; nucleotides outside the gene matches: 3. From germline, CDR1 is MNHNS and CDR2 SASEGT. This chain's CDR3 is CASSEQGAGNSPLHL. The CDR3 DNA sequence: TGTGCCAGCAGTGAACAGGGGGCAGGTAATTCACCCCTCCACCTT.

In its sample, this clonotype ranks as medium-sized. In nucleotides, the CDR3 is TGTGCCAGCGAGACAGATATTAATTCACCCCTCCACTTT. Its translation: CASETDINSPLHF. The chain has TRBV2 and TRBJ1-6; TRBD1 is a possible D gene (5 bases). The CDR3 is 13 amino acids. CDR1 is SNHLY, CDR2 FYNNEI, per germline. V lost 8 bases and J 6 bases, leaving 11 bases between the germline ends. The full variable domain, in which reference TRBV2 and TRBJ1-6 provide the parts outside the CDR3, is EPEVTQTPSHQVTQMGQEVILRCVPISNHLYFYWYRQILGQKVEFLVSFYNNEISEKSEIFDDQFSVERPDGSNFTLKIRSTKLEDSAMYFCASETDINSPLHFGNGTRLTVT.

The gene calls are TRBV7-3 and TRBJ2-7; 7 bases are shared with TRBD1. Germline V gene sequence: CDR1 SGHTA, CDR2 FQGTGA. This CDR3 comprises 14 residues. Trimming removed 5 bases from V and 4 bases from J; junction bases left unmatched: 8. The DNA of the CDR3 is TGTGCCAGCAGCCCCCGACAGGGAAAATACGAGCAGTACTTC. This sequence encodes CASSPRQGKYEQYF.

At least ten counts were recorded for this clonotype. The chain combines TRBV2 with TRBJ2-5; tentative D call: TRBD2 (5 bases). CDR1 is SNHLY and CDR2 is FYNNEI in the germline V gene. Trimming shortened V by 0 bases and J by 3 bases, and 11 bases separated the two germline ends. The CDR3 runs 15 residues. The CDR3 DNA is TGTGCCAGCAGTGAAGCGCCAGTCGGGGAAGAGACCCAGTACTTC. Amino acids: CASSEAPVGEETQYF.

Only a few counts were recorded for this clonotype. One end of the junction fails to match germline, which may point to a read error. This chain joins TRBV7-9 and TRBJ2-5; tentatively, D is TRBD2 (6 bases). The germline CDR1 and CDR2 sequences are SEHNR and FQNEAQ (reference sequence). CDR3 length: 15 residues. For the CDR3, the DNA is TGTGCCAGCAGCCCCGGGGGAATGCTCCAAGGGACCCAGTACTTC. This codes for CASSPGGMLQGTQYF.

The chain joins TRBV19 to TRBJ2-7, with D possibly TRBD1 on 6 matching bases. CDR1 is LNHDA and CDR2 is SQIVND in the germline V gene (reference sequence). This CDR3 region has 14 residues. V dropped 3 bases and J dropped 3 bases, with 12 bases sitting between them. The CDR3 DNA reads as TGTGCCAGTAGTATCACGCAGGGGCACTACGAGCAGTACTTC. Translating it yields CASSITQGHYEQYF.

In its sample, this clonotype was seen many times. The chain joins TRBV6-1 to TRBJ1-2, with TRBD1 matching over 7 bases. Looked up from germline, CDR1 is MNHNS and CDR2 is SASEGT. With 5 bases clipped from V and 5 bases from J, the junction kept 8 bases outside the gene matches. The CDR3 loop spans 14 amino acids. Written as DNA, the CDR3 is TGTGCCAGCAGTCCCGGGACAGCTAGTTATGGCTACACCTTC. Translated: CASSPGTASYGYTF.

Note on this clonotype: This likely comes from a read error, as the CDR3 has no conserved phenylalanine or tryptophan at its end. This CDR3 is CASSAGGSGNTIYI. The CDR3 coding sequence is TGCGCCAGCAGTGCAGGGGGCTCTGGAAACACCATATATATT. The chain is built from TRBV10-1 and TRBJ1-3; 7 bases align to TRBD1. J was trimmed by 0 bases and V by 4 bases; bases with no gene match: 0. The germline CDR1 and CDR2 sequences are WNHNN and SYGVQD (reference sequence). There are 14 residues in the CDR3.

This clonotype occurred many times. This chain joins TRBV2 and TRBJ1-5; D is uncertain. The CDR3 is 14 amino acids. Looked up from germline, CDR1 is SNHLY and CDR2 is FYNNEI. Trimming shortened V by 6 bases and J by 2 bases, and 11 bases separated the two germline ends. CDR3 DNA sequence: TGTGCCAGCAGCCGGAGCCGGGGCAATCAGCCCCAGCATTTT. It translates to CASSRSRGNQPQHF.

This clonotype occurred a few times. The V gene is TRBV6-6, the J gene TRBJ1-2; D is unclear. The CDR3 totals 14 residues. Germline V gene data show CDR1 as MNHNY and CDR2 as SVGAGI (reference sequence). Trimming pared 0 bases from V and 2 bases from J, leaving 7 bases between. The CDR3 DNA sequence: TGTGCCAGCAGTTACTCGAAGTGGAACTATGGCTACACCTTC. Its translation: CASSYSKWNYGYTF.

The chain joins TRBV18 to TRBJ1-6; no reliable D call. V shed 1 base and J shed 8 bases, with 15 bases lying between them. This CDR3 is built from 16 residues. Per the germline V gene, CDR1 is KGHSH and CDR2 is LQKENI. The CDR3: CASSPRTVMNDSPLHF. The CDR3 DNA reads TGTGCCAGCTCACCACGTACCGTAATGAATGATTCACCCCTCCACTTT.

There are many counts of this clonotype. The chain uses TRBV19 and TRBJ2-3; no clear D. CDR3 length: 14 amino acids. From germline, CDR1 is LNHDA and CDR2 SQIVND (reference sequence). V lost 6 bases and J 0 bases, leaving 10 bases between the germline ends. CDR3 bases: TGTGCCAGTAGGCCCTTCTCTAGCACAGATACGCAGTATTTT. It translates to CASRPFSSTDTQYF.

This clonotype was observed at least ten times. The chain recombines TRBV5-1 with TRBJ2-7; D remains unclear. The V gene's germline CDR1 is SGHRS and CDR2 YFSETQ. The CDR3 sequence is 13 residues long. Trimming left V 0 bases short and J 0 bases short, with 4 bases between. CDR3 coding DNA: TGCGCCAGCAGCTTGGGGATCTCCTACGAGCAGTACTTC. Its protein product is CASSLGISYEQYF.

This clonotype was seen many times. V usage is TRBV7-9 and J usage is TRBJ2-7, with 12 nucleotides matching TRBD2. V shed 6 bases and J 0 bases; nucleotides not matched to a gene: 12. Germline assignment: CDR1 SEHNR and CDR2 FQNEAQ (reference sequence). The CDR3 runs to 18 residues. The CDR3 is CASRNRPATSGSSYEQYF. DNA for the CDR3: TGTGCCAGCAGGAACCGACCAGCGACTAGCGGGAGCTCCTACGAGCAGTACTTC. The full variable domain, with the rest looked up from reference TRBV7-9 and TRBJ2-7, is DTGVSQNPRHKITKRGQNVTFRCDPISEHNRLYWYRQTLGQGPEFLTYFQNEAQLEKSRLLSDRFSAERPKGSFSTLEIQRTEQGDSAMYLCASRNRPATSGSSYEQYFGPGTRLTVT.

This clonotype was counted at least ten times. The rearrangement uses TRBV2 and TRBJ2-2, with 7 bases aligning to TRBD1. J lost 7 bases, V lost 5 bases, and 10 bases had no gene match. Germline V gene data show CDR1 as SNHLY and CDR2 as FYNNEI. This CDR3 is 15 amino acids long. The CDR3: CASSLDRESSGELFF. In DNA, the CDR3 is TGTGCCAGCAGTCTCGACAGGGAGTCTAGCGGGGAGCTGTTTTTT.

The chain carries TRBV11-2 and TRBJ2-3; 16 nucleotides align to TRBD2. This CDR3 is 16 amino acids long. Germline loops: CDR1 SGHAT, CDR2 FQNNGV. Trimming at V came to 3 bases and at J to 4 bases, leaving 1 base not matched to a gene. The CDR3 DNA sequence: TGTGCCAGCAGCTTCGGGACTAGCGGGGGGGCAGATACGCAGTATTTT. Encoded protein: CASSFGTSGGADTQYF.

Many counts were recorded for this clonotype. The rearrangement joins TRBV10-3 to TRBJ1-2; a possible D gene is TRBD1 (5 bases). CDR1 and CDR2 from the germline V gene are ENHRY and SYGVKD. CDR3 length: 14 residues. The V gene lost 7 bases and the J gene lost 6 bases, with 18 bases spanning the gap. The chain's CDR3 is CAINGGGDSHGYTF. CDR3 coding DNA: TGTGCCATCAACGGAGGCGGGGACTCGCATGGCTACACCTTC.

The chain couples TRBV19 to TRBJ2-3, with 13 positions matching TRBD2. The J segment lost 4 bases and the V segment lost 3 bases, leaving 13 bases of the junction unmatched. This CDR3 comprises 19 residues. The germline V gene has CDR1 LNHDA and CDR2 SQIVND (reference sequence). In DNA, the CDR3 is TGTGCCAGTAGTATTGGGACTAGCGGGATCAGGAGAGGGGCAGATACGCAGTATTTT. Translating it yields CASSIGTSGIRRGADTQYF.

By sample share, this clonotype is medium-sized. The rearrangement links TRBV29-1 to TRBJ2-5; D may match TRBD1 or TRBD2 (5 bases each). Germline loops: CDR1 SQVTM, CDR2 ANQGSEA. V gave up 2 bases and J gave up 5 bases, with 9 bases separating them. The CDR3 is made up of 12 amino acids. CDR3: CSVERGAETQYF. The CDR3, as DNA: TGCAGCGTTGAAAGAGGGGCCGAGACCCAGTACTTC.

This clonotype was found many times. V and J are TRBV7-2 and TRBJ2-7, with 10 bases aligning to TRBD2. The germline V gene has CDR1 SGHTA and CDR2 FQGNSA. The CDR3 has 16 amino acids. The J segment lost 2 bases and the V segment lost 1 base, leaving 5 bases of the junction unmatched. Written as DNA, the CDR3 is TGTGCCAGCAGCTTAGGTAGGACTAGCGGTGCCTACGAGCAGTACTTC. This gives the protein CASSLGRTSGAYEQYF.

The chain couples TRBV5-1 to TRBJ2-1, with TRBD2 as a possible D gene (6 bases). With 4 bases removed from V and 10 bases from J, the gap between germline ends came to 18 bases. This CDR3 has 14 amino acids. The V gene's germline CDR1 is SGHRS and CDR2 YFSETQ. The CDR3, as DNA: TGCGCCAGCAGCCCCCAGCAGGGCGGAGGGGAGCAGTTCTTC. Translation: CASSPQQGGGEQFF.

This clonotype turned up a few times. The chain carries TRBV9 and TRBJ2-7; no definite D call. The CDR3 is made up of 12 amino acids. V was cut by 3 bases and J by 4 bases, with 8 bases left in between. From germline, CDR1 is SGDLS and CDR2 YYNGEE. The CDR3 coding sequence is TGTGCCAGCAGCGGAGACGGATACGAGCAGTACTTC. Its translation is CASSGDGYEQYF.

This clonotype was counted many times. The J gene is TRBJ1-2, the V gene TRBV7-9; D is unclear. The V end was cut by 3 bases, the J end by 1 base, with 12 bases between. CDR3 length: 15 residues. Germline V gene sequence: CDR1 SEHNR, CDR2 FQNEAQ (reference sequence). The CDR3 is CASSFVGAVNYGYTF. Written as DNA, the CDR3 is TGTGCCAGCAGCTTTGTCGGTGCCGTTAACTATGGCTACACCTTC.

This clonotype was counted at least ten times. The chain carries TRBV20-1 and TRBJ1-3; no firm D call. The V gene lost 6 bases and the J gene lost 0 bases, with 12 bases spanning the gap. The CDR3 length is 14 residues. The germline CDR1 and CDR2 sequences are DFQATT and SNEGSKA (reference sequence). The CDR3 DNA reads TGCAGTGCAACAGACTACAACTCTGGAAACACCATATATTTT. It translates to CSATDYNSGNTIYF.

The chain joins TRBV7-6 to TRBJ1-1; D unresolved. Germline V gene data show CDR1 as SGHVS and CDR2 as FNYEAQ. This CDR3 is built from 14 residues. V was cut by 5 bases and J by 3 bases, with 13 bases left in between. This CDR3 reads CASSLGMGDTEAFF. The CDR3 bases are TGTGCCAGCAGCCTAGGGATGGGAGACACTGAAGCTTTCTTT.

This clonotype was seen repeatedly, ten times or more. The V and J genes are TRBV10-3 and TRBJ1-6; tentatively, D is TRBD1 (6 bases). The CDR3 length is 17 residues. Germline loops: CDR1 ENHRY, CDR2 SYGVKD. Trimming shortened V by 10 bases and J by 1 base, and 20 bases separated the two germline ends. CDR3 in DNA: TGTGCCACTTCAGCGGTTGGAGGGGGGTCCTATAATTCACCCCTCCACTTT. As protein: CATSAVGGGSYNSPLHF.